This T cell receptor (beta chain) was identified during a study of OX40 agonist ivuxolimab in advanced cancers. CDR3 length: 11 amino acids. The V end was cut by 6 bases, the J end by 0 bases, with 3 bases between. CDR1 is MNHNS, CDR2 SASEGT, per germline. Here immunoSEQ multiplex PCR was the method, and the copy in TCRdb shows in-frame clones only, minus some. The data show about 83,000 clones, with nearly 90% seen just once and roughly 0.7% held by the top ten. Study conclusions and caveats: By week 6 at 0.1 to 3.0 mg/kg, blood CD4+ and CD8+ T cells had expanded clonally.

Details on this clone: Its antigen is as yet unknown.

This specimen was CD4+ or CD8+ T cells sorted from blood, taken in a trial of the OX40 agonist ivuxolimab. The chain combines TRBV6-1 with TRBJ2-7; D remains ambiguous. The sequence derives from an adult with an advanced solid tumor such as melanoma, head and neck, liver or kidney cancer. This CDR3 is CASRLSYEQYF. The DNA for the CDR3 is TGTGCCAGCAGACTCTCCTACGAGCAGTACTTC.